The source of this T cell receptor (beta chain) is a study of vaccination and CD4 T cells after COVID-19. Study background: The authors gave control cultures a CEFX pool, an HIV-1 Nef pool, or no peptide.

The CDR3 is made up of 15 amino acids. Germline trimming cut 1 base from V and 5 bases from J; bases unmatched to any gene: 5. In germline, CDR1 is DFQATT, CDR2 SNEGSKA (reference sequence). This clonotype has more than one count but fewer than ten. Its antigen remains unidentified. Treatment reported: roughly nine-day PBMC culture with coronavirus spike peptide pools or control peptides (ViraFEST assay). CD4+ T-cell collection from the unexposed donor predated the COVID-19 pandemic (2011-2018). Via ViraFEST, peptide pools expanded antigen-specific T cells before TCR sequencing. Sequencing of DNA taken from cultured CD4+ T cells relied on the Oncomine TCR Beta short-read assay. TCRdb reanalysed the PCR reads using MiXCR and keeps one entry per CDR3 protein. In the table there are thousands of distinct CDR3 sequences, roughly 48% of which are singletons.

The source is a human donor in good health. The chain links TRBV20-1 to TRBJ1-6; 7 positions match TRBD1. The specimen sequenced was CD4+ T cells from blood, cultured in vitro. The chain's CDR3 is CSARAGGWNNSPLHF. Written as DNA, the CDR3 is TGCAGTGCTAGAGCAGGGGGATGGAATAATTCACCCCTCCACTTT.